This T cell receptor (beta chain) was found in a study of T cells in Graves' hyperthyroidism and ophthalmopathy. Findings of the study overall: With a median lead of approximately six months before onset, the model predicted ophthalmopathy. A model of 13 V-J pairs discriminated ophthalmopathy from stable hyperthyroidism.

Amplified regions were TCR beta CDR3 sequences from RNA transcripts. With the HTBI primer set, the TCR CDR3 went through a first round of RT-PCR. One entry per CDR3 protein results from TCRdb running MiXCR on the multiplex PCR reads. The sample consists of approximately 200,000 distinct CDR3 sequences, approximately 20% of them appearing once. Turning to this clonotype: Antigen unknown.

V was clipped by 5 bases and J by 3 bases, with 10 bases between them. Looked up from germline, CDR1 is DFQATT and CDR2 is SNEGSKA (reference sequence). The CDR3 loop spans 12 amino acids. The source material was blood. This sequence joins TRBV20-1 and TRBJ1-1; D unresolved. The TCR originated in a man aged 35 to 55 with Graves' hyperthyroidism. CDR3 bases: TGCAGTGCTGCCGTCGGGTACACTGAAGCTTTCTTT. Protein product: CSAAVGYTEAFF.